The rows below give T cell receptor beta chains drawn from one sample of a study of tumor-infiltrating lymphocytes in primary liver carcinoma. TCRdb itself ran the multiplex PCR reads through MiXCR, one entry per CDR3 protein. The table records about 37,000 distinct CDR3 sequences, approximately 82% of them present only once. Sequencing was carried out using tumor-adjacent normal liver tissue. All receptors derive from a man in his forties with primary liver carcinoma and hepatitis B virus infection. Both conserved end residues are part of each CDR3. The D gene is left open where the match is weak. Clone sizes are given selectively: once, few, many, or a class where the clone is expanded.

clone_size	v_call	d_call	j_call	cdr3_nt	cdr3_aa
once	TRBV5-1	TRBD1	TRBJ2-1	TGCGCCAGCAGCTTGGCCGGGACAGGGAGCGGTTACAATGAGCAGTTCTTC	CASSLAGTGSGYNEQFF
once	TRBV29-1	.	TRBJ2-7	TGCAGCGTTGAGCAGCAGGGGCAGAACGAGCAGTACTTC	CSVEQQGQNEQYF
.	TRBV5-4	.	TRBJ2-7	TGTGTCAGCAGCTCTACTATCGGGCTTACCTACGAGCACTACTTC	CVSSSTIGLTYEHYF
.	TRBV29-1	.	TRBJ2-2	TGTAGCGTTGTAGAGGGAATCGTGAACACCGGGGAGCTGTTTTTC	CSVVEGIVNTGELFF
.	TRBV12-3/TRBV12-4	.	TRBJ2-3	TGTGCCAGCACCCTGCGCGGGGCCGCAGATAGGCAGTATTTT	CASTLRGAADRQYF
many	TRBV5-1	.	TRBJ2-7	TGCGCCAGCAGCTTGGCCTTTGGGTACTACGAGCAGTACTTC	CASSLAFGYYEQYF
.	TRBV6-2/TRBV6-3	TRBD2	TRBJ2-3	TGTGCCAGCAGTTACCCGACTAGCACAGATATGCAGTATTTT	CASSYPTSTDMQYF
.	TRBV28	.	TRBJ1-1	TGTGCCAGCACTCCACACACGTCGTCTGGGTTGGCTTTCTTT	CASTPHTSSGLAFF
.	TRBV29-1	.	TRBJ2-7	TGCAGTGTTGAGGCCGGCGGGGTCACCTACGAGCAGTACTTC	CSVEAGGVTYEQYF
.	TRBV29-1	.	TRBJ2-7	TGCAACGCCATGACATCTGGAACCGGCGCTCCCTACGACCAGTACTTC	CNAMTSGTGAPYDQYF
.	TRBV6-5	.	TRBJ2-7	TGTGCCATCAGTTACAAGGGCCCCGCCACTTCGATACCCTACGAGCATTACTTC	CAISYKGPATSIPYEHYF
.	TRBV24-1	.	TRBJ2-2	TGTGCCACCAGCGAAGGGCACTACGACACCGGGGAGCTGTTTTTT	CATSEGHYDTGELFF
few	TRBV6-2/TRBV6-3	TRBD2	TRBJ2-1	TGTGCCAGCAATTGGGAGGGTTACAATGAGCAGTTCTTC	CASNWEGYNEQFF
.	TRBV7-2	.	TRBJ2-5	TGTGCCAGCAGCCCCCCCGGAACCACACAAGAGACCCAGTACTTC	CASSPPGTTQETQYF
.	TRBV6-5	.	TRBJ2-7	TGTGCCAACATCAGACTAGTTGGGGGCGAGCAGTACTTC	CANIRLVGGEQYF
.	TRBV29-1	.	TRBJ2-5	TGCAGCGTTGAGGGACGGCATAGAGGGATCCAGTACTTC	CSVEGRHRGIQYF
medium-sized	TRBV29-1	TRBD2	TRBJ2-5	TGCAGCGTTACTTCTAGCGGCCCGGGGACCCAGTACTTC	CSVTSSGPGTQYF
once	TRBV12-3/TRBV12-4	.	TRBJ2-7	TGTGCCAACAGAACGGGACTCCTAAGCTCCTACGGGCAGTACTTC	CANRTGLLSSYGQYF
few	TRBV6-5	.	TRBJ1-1	TGTGCCAGCAGGGCCGTAGGACCTGGCGAAGCTTTCTTT	CASRAVGPGEAFF
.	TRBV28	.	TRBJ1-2	TGTGCCAGCAGTTTAGTGAAGGGTGTTATGGTCCTCGGCTACGCCTTC	CASSLVKGVMVLGYAF
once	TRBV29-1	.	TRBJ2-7	TGCAGCGTTGTGATAGGGGGGAGGGTGATTGAGCAGCACTTC	CSVVIGGRVIEQHF
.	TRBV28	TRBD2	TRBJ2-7	TGTGCCAGCAATATACCTAAAGCGGGAGCCTACGAGCAGTACTTC	CASNIPKAGAYEQYF
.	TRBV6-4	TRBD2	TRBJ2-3	TGTGCCAGCAGCCTACAGCCGCCGGGAGGACTCACATATACGCAGTATTTT	CASSLQPPGGLTYTQYF
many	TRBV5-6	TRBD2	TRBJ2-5	TGTGCCAGCAGCTTGGCCCTTTCGGGAGGGACCCAGTACTTC	CASSLALSGGTQYF
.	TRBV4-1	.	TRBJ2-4	TGCATCAGCAGCCAAGATCCCGGTGCAAAAGCCAAAAACATTCAGTACTTC	CISSQDPGAKAKNIQYF